These T cell receptor beta chains were read from a single sample in a study of CD8 T cells in ankylosing spondylitis. In TCRdb, the 5' RACE reads were re-called with MiXCR into one record per CDR3 protein. The sample carries about 800,000 distinct CDR3 sequences, about 12% recorded once. Sequenced input: blood, either unsorted or a sorted T cell fraction (not recorded which). The receptors here all came from a male donor with ankylosing spondylitis. Both conserved end residues are trimmed from each CDR3. Each record gives: V gene, J gene, CDR3 protein.

V: TRBV20-1
J: TRBJ2-7
CDR3: SARDRIAYEQY

V: TRBV4-1
J: TRBJ1-5
CDR3: ASSQNLIQPQH

V: TRBV5-1
J: TRBJ2-5
CDR3: ASSLVGTQETQY

V: TRBV4-1
J: TRBJ1-2
CDR3: ASSPQGARGYT

V: TRBV5-1
J: TRBJ2-3
CDR3: ASSSQTHTQY

V: TRBV9
J: TRBJ2-1
CDR3: ASTPDPLPYNEQF

V: TRBV20-1
J: TRBJ2-7
CDR3: SARVGAANSYEQY

V: TRBV10-3
J: TRBJ1-4
CDR3: AISNRQGLNEKLF

V: TRBV20-1
J: TRBJ2-1
CDR3: SATSSGEANEQF

V: TRBV4-2
J: TRBJ2-7
CDR3: ASSQAQRGTYEQY

V: TRBV7-3
J: TRBJ2-4
CDR3: ASSGSGGDIQY

V: TRBV6-1
J: TRBJ1-4
CDR3: ASRKYDSLNEKLF

V: TRBV29-1
J: TRBJ1-1
CDR3: SGGDTEAF

V: TRBV12-3/TRBV12-4
J: TRBJ1-2
CDR3: ASSWRTGGGYT

V: TRBV5-1
J: TRBJ1-5
CDR3: ASSLSGVSNQPQH

V: TRBV7-2
J: TRBJ2-5
CDR3: ASSFQPLKTQY

V: TRBV11-2
J: TRBJ2-7
CDR3: ASSPRTVSSYEQY

V: TRBV20-1
J: TRBJ1-6
CDR3: SASAEINSPFH

V: TRBV11-2
J: TRBJ2-1
CDR3: ASSSGGYRSSYNEQF

V: TRBV6-5
J: TRBJ1-6
CDR3: ASSYSVHRVGSALH

V: TRBV5-1
J: TRBJ2-2
CDR3: ASSARLGGTGELF

V: TRBV10-3
J: TRBJ1-1
CDR3: AISRDSTTYTEAF

V: TRBV5-1
J: TRBJ1-1
CDR3: ASSLVTGIAEAF

V: TRBV6-1
J: TRBJ1-5
CDR3: ASMAWSQQPQH

V: TRBV6-2/TRBV6-3
J: TRBJ2-3
CDR3: ASSYHGDTQY

V: TRBV4-3
J: TRBJ2-2
CDR3: ASSQEQGDEPGELF

V: TRBV28
J: TRBJ2-7
CDR3: ASSSPGQGGYEQY

V: TRBV4-2
J: TRBJ2-5
CDR3: ASSRQRDTEETQY

V: TRBV7-2
J: TRBJ2-5
CDR3: ASSLKAGPLAQY

V: TRBV20-1
J: TRBJ1-2
CDR3: SARGLRGPSNGYT

V: TRBV20-1
J: TRBJ1-4
CDR3: SARDLRTVWREKLF

V: TRBV20-1
J: TRBJ2-5
CDR3: SPIRVEMETQY

V: TRBV14
J: TRBJ2-1
CDR3: ASSLDLRGEQF

V: TRBV5-5
J: TRBJ1-6
CDR3: ASSQGQVYSPLH

V: TRBV20-1
J: TRBJ2-6
CDR3: SARESSGANVLT

V: TRBV29-1
J: TRBJ2-5
CDR3: SVVIDRGIGTQY

V: TRBV7-2
J: TRBJ2-7
CDR3: ASSLQREAYEQY

V: TRBV6-5
J: TRBJ1-2
CDR3: ASSSSAGGYGYT

V: TRBV20-1
J: TRBJ2-7
CDR3: SARDLGDSLYEQY

V: TRBV29-1
J: TRBJ2-3
CDR3: SVVLRRGDTQY

V: TRBV6-6
J: TRBJ2-5
CDR3: ASSPGKISTQY

V: TRBV20-1
J: TRBJ2-3
CDR3: SARDLGRGSADTQY

V: TRBV15
J: TRBJ2-7
CDR3: ATSRDRGVYEQY

V: TRBV6-4
J: TRBJ1-1
CDR3: ASKGVNSNTEAF

V: TRBV29-1
J: TRBJ1-1
CDR3: ASGWDLGTEAF

V: TRBV6-5
J: TRBJ1-2
CDR3: ASSYDLGVANYGYT